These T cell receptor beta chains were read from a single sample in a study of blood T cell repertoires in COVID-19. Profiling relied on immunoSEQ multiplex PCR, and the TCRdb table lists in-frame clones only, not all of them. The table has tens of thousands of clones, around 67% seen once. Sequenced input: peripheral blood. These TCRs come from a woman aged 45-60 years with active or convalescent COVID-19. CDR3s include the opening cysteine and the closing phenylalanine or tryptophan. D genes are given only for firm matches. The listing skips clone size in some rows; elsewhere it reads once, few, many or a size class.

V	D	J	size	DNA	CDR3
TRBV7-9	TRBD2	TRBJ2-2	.	TGTGCCAGCAGCTTAGACACTAGCGGAATGGTCACCGGGGAGCTGTTTTTT	CASSLDTSGMVTGELFF
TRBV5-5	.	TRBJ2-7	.	TGTGCCAGCAGCTTGACGCGGGTATCCTACGAGCAGTACTTC	CASSLTRVSYEQYF
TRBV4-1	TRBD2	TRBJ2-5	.	TGCGCCAGCAGCCAAGATTCAGGGACTAGCGTCTACGAAGAGACCCAGTACTTC	CASSQDSGTSVYEETQYF
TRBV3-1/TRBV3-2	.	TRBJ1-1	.	TGTGCCAGCAGCCAAGCCGGGGGCACTGAAGCTTTCTTT	CASSQAGGTEAFF
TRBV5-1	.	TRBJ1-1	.	TGCGCCAGCAGCTTGGACAACGGGATAGGCATGAACACTGAAGCTTTCTTT	CASSLDNGIGMNTEAFF
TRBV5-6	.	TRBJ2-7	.	TGTGCCAGCAGCTTCGGAGCCCGGGACGAGCAGTACTTC	CASSFGARDEQYF
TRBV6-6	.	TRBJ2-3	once	TGTGCCAGCAGCTGGGGGGAGACTACGGATACGCAGTATTTT	CASSWGETTDTQYF
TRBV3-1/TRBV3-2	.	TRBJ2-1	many	TGTGCCAGCAGCCCCTCTACGAGCTACAATGAGCAGTTCTTC	CASSPSTSYNEQFF
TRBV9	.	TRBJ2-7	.	TGTGCCAGCAGCGTAGCACAGGGCGGCGAGCAGTACTTC	CASSVAQGGEQYF
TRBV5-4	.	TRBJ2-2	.	TGTGCCAGCAGCCTCCTGGGCGGGTACAACACCGGGGAGCTGTTTTTT	CASSLLGGYNTGELFF
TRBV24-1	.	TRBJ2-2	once	TGTGCCATCCAGGGGTCGTACACCGGGGAGCTGTTTTTT	CAIQGSYTGELFF
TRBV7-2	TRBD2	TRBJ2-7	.	TGTGCCAGCAGCCAACGTGGCGGGAGGTTTGGCGAGCAGTACTTC	CASSQRGGRFGEQYF
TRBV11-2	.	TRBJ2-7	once	TGTGCCAGCAGCTTATCGATGGGCCACCACGAGCAGTACTTC	CASSLSMGHHEQYF
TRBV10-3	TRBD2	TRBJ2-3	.	TGTGCCATCTGGGGGGGGGAGAGAGATACGCAGTATTTT	CAIWGGERDTQYF
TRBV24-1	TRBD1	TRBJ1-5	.	TGTGCCACCAGGGACAGGGGTGGAAATCAGCCCCAGCATTTT	CATRDRGGNQPQHF
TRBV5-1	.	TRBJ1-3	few	TGCGCCAGCAGCTGGGGACAAGAGGCTGGAAACACCATATATTTT	CASSWGQEAGNTIYF
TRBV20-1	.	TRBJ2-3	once	TGCAGTGCTAGTCGGACCGGGAATACGCAGTATTTT	CSASRTGNTQYF
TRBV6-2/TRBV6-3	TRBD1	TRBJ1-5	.	TGTGCCAGCAGTTACCAACAGGGGGGCAATCAGCCCCAGCATTTT	CASSYQQGGNQPQHF
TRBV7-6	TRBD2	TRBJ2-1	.	TGTGCCAGCAGCTTAGAGGCTAGCGGGGCCCTTGAGCAGTTCTTC	CASSLEASGALEQFF
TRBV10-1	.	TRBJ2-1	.	TGCGCCAGCAGCTTAGAGACGACTGTAAGGTCCTACAATGAGCAGTTCTTC	CASSLETTVRSYNEQFF